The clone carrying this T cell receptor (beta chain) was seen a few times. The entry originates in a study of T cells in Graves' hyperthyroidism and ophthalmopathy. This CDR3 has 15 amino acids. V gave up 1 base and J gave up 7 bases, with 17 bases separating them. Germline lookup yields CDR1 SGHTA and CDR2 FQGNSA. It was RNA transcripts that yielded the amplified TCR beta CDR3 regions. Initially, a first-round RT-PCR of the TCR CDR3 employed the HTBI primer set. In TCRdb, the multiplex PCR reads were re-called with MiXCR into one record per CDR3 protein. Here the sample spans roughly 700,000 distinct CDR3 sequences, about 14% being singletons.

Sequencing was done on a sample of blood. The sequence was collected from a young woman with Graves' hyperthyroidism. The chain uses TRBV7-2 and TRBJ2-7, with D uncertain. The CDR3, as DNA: TGTGCCAGCAGCTTAGGCGGAGCGACTTCCAAAGAGCAGTACTTC. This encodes CASSLGGATSKEQYF.